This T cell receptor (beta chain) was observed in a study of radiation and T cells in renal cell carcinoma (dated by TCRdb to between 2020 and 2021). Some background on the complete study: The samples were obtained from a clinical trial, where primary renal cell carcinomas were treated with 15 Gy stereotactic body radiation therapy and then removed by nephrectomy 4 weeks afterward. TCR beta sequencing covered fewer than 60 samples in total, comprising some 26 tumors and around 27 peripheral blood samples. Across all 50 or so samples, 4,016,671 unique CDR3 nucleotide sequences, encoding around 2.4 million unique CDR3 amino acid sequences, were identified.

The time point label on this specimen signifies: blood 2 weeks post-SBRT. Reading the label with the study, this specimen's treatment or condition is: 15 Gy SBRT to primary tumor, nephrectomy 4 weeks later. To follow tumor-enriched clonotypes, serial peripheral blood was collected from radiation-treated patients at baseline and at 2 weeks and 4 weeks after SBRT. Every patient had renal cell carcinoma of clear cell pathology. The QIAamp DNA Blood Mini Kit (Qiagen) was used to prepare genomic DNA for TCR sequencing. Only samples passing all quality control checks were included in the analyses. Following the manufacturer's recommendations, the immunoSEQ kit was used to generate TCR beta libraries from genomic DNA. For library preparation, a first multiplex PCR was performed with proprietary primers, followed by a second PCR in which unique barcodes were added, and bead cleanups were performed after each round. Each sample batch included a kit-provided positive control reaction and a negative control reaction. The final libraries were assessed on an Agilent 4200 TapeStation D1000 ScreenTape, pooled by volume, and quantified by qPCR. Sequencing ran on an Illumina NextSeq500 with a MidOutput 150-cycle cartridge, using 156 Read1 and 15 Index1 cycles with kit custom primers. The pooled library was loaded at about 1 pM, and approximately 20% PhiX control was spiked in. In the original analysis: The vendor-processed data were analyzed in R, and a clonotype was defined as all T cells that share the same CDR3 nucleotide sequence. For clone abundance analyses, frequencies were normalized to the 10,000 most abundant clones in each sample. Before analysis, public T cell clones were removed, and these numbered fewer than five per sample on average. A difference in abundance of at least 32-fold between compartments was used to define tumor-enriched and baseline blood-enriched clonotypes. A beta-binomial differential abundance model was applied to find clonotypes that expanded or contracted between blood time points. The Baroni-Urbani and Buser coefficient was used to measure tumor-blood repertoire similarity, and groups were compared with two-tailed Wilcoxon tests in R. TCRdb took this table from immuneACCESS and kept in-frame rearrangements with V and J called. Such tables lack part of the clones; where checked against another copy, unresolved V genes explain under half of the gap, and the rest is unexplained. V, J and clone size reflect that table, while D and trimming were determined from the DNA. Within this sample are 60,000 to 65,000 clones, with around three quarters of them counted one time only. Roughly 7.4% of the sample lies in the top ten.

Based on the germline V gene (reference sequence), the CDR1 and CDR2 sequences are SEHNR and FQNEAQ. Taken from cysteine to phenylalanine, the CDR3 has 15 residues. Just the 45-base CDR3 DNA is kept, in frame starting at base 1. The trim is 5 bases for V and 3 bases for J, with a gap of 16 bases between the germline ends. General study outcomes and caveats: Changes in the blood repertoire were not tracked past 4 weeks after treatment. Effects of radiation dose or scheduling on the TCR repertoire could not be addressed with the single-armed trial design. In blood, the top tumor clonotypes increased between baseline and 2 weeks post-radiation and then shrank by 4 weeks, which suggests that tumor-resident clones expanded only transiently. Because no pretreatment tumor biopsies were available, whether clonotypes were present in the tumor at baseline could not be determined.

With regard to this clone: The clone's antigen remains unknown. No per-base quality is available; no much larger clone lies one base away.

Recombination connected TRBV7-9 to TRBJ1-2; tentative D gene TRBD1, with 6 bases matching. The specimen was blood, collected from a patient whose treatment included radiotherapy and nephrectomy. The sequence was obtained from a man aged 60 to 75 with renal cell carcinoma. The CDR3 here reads CASSPPGRGDYGYTF. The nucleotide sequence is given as TGTGCCAGCAGCCCTCCCGGCAGGGGCGACTATGGCTACACCTTC.